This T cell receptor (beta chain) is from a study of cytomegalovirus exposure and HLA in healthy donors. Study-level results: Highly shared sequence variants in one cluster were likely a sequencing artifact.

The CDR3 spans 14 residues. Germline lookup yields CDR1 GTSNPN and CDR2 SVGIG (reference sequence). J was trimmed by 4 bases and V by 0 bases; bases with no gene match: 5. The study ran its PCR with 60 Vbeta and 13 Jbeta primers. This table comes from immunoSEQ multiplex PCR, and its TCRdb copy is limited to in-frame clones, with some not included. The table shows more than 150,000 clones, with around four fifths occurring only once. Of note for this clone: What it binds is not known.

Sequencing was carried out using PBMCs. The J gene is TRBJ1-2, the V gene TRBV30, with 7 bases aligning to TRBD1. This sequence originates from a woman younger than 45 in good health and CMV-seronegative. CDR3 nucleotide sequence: TGTGCCTGGAGTGTACACGGGACAGCCTATGGCTACACCTTC. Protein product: CAWSVHGTAYGYTF.